This T cell receptor (beta chain) was identified during a study of identifying expanded T cells in peripheral blood. Germline loops: CDR1 MGHDK, CDR2 SYGVNS. V lost 1 base and J lost 6, with 12 bases in between. The CDR3 runs 15 residues. During the collection period, no donor immune events like infections were recorded. Sequenced by immunoSEQ multiplex PCR; TCRdb stores in-frame clones only, minus some. The data hold 55,000 to 75,000 clones, with around 87% observed a single time. A remark on this clone: Its target is unknown.

General observations from the study: Across healthy donors, higher total template counts meant significantly greater roughly 2-week count variance. About 1.2 clones differed between technical replicates, versus about 15 and 19 over time.

V usage is TRBV25-1 and J usage is TRBJ2-2; D may correspond to TRBD1 or TRBD2 (5 bases each). This TCR came from a person between 18 and 75 years old in good health. Sequenced material: blood. The CDR3, as DNA: TGTGCCAGCAGTGAATCCGGGGCAGGCCCCGGGGAGCTGTTTTTT. It yields the protein CASSESGAGPGELFF.